This T cell receptor beta chain originates from a study of T cells in Graves' hyperthyroidism and ophthalmopathy. Diagnosis of hyperthyroidism was new in patients aged 18 to 65, and its duration was under 2 months. The PBMCs were taken from more than 8 ml of fresh peripheral blood. The V end lost 6 bases, the J end lost 13 bases, and 12 bases lay between the germline ends. The CDR3 runs to 11 residues. Germline assignment: CDR1 KGHDR and CDR2 SFDVKD. This clonotype was counted at least ten times. TCR beta CDR3 regions were amplified from RNA transcripts. The HTBI set primed first-round TCR CDR3 RT-PCR. One entry per CDR3 protein, called by TCRdb with MiXCR from the multiplex PCR reads. This sample yields approximately 640,000 distinct CDR3 sequences, of which 17% are seen a single time; 15% to 19% belongs to the top ten.

This clonotype originated in a man in his fifties with Graves' hyperthyroidism. Input material: blood. The chain joins TRBV24-1 to TRBJ2-1; no clear D gene. The CDR3 protein is CATSSGTLQFF. CDR3 DNA sequence: TGTGCCACCAGTTCAGGCACTCTTCAGTTCTTC.